Listed here are 5 T cell receptor beta chains from one sample, sequenced in a study of T cells in tumors after PD-1 blockade. Some clones are missing from TCRdb's copy, which holds only in-frame ones; the method was immunoSEQ multiplex PCR. The sample consists of some 25,000 clones, around four fifths of them appearing once. The specimen comprised PBMCs, sampled after anti-PD-1 treatment. These receptors were taken from a human donor with basal cell carcinoma.

The V and J genes are TRBV21-1 and TRBJ1-1; the table calls TRBD1, which could not be checked here. TRBV21-1 is given as a pseudogene. This CDR3 is built from 17 residues. In DNA form, the CDR3 reads TGTGCCAGCAGCAATAGTCAGGGGGCTCAAGTGAACACTGAAGCTTTCTTT. Amino acid sequence: CASSNSQGAQVNTEAFF.

The CDR3 is CASSPAEAYSYNEQFF. The CDR3 nucleotides read TGTGCCAGCAGCCCGGCCGAGGCCTACTCCTACAATGAGCAGTTCTTC. The chain couples TRBV14 to TRBJ2-1; no clear D gene. In germline, CDR1 is SGHDN, CDR2 FVKESK. This CDR3 contains 16 residues. V gave up 4 bases and J gave up 0 bases, with 13 bases separating them. Variable domain in full (rest from reference TRBV14 and TRBJ2-1): EAGVTQFPSHSVIEKGQTVTLRCDPISGHDNLYWYRRVMGKEIKFLLHFVKESKQDESGMPNNRFLAERTGGTYSTLKVQPAELEDSGVYFCASSPAEAYSYNEQFFGPGTRLTVL.

The chain joins TRBV5-4 to TRBJ1-3; D gene unclear. CDR3 length: 15 residues. Germline CDR1 and CDR2: SGHNT and YYREEE (reference sequence). V lost 4 bases and J lost 0, with 11 bases in between. The CDR3 DNA follows: TGTGCCAGCAGCCTTGAGGGCAGCTCTGGAAACACCATATATTTT. This gives the protein CASSLEGSSGNTIYF.

This clone was seen only once. The chain couples TRBV11-3 to TRBJ2-1; 7 nucleotides match TRBD1. Germline-derived CDR1 and CDR2 are SGHNT and YENEEA. This CDR3 has 14 residues. Trimming at V came to 5 bases and at J to 9 bases, leaving 10 bases not matched to a gene. The CDR3 region has the DNA TGTGCCAGCAGCACCGGGACAGTCAGCATTGAGCAGTTCTTC. Translated, it gives CASSTGTVSIEQFF.

The CDR3 DNA follows: TGTGCCAGCAGTGAGAGGCCCCACTCTACGGGGGGGCCGTCATACGAGCAGTACTTC. Translating gives CASSERPHSTGGPSYEQYF. The chain uses TRBV2 and TRBJ2-7, with 8 bases matching TRBD2. Losses at the gene ends were 3 bases for V and 4 bases for J; bases not matched to a gene: 20. The CDR3 loop spans 19 amino acids. Germline loops: CDR1 SNHLY, CDR2 FYNNEI.